This T cell receptor (beta chain) was retrieved from a study of cytomegalovirus exposure and HLA in healthy donors (dated by TCRdb to 2017 to 2019). In the study overall: An earlier analysis of 587 of the donors reported about 290 Gb of sequence data and about 100 million unique TCR beta sequences from 150 million to 200 million T cells. An early release covering roughly 600 HLA-typed donors comprised about 300 gigabases of sequencing data and 85 million or so unique TCR sequences. The genetic ancestry cluster associated with self-reported Caucasian donors included over 80% of the 300 to 450 genotyped donors. The study aimed to test whether signatures of past pathogen exposure could be identified by cataloging public T cell receptors. Using immunosequencing, the study profiled T cell repertoires from about 610 subjects and related those repertoires to cytomegalovirus serostatus. A separate validation cohort of some 130 different subjects was used in addition to the approximately 640-subject first cohort. The study combined high-throughput TCR immunosequencing, statistical association of individual TCRs with disease status, and machine learning to predict cytomegalovirus infection status. To study patterns of TCR occurrence, a later analysis re-analyzed previously published TCR beta repertoires from around 700 donors and added high-resolution HLA genotyping. The later analysis used no new phenotypic data to find candidate immune exposures, relying instead on TCR beta sequences and their occurrence across donors. An earlier analysis of around 640 of the donors used high-throughput TCR beta sequencing to judge whether each TCR beta V gene segment behaved as functional or pseudogenic. Donor age, sex, ethnicity and CMV serostatus were collected together with the repertoire data. In a later genetic analysis, genome-wide SNP genotypes for about three fifths of the roughly 670 donors were used, and that subset was treated as a discovery cohort. All discovery cohort repertoires had been generated on a single sequencing platform. Both class I and class II loci were covered by HLA typing, at four-digit resolution. Typing coverage differed by locus: A, B, C, DRB1 and DQB1 were typed in roughly 620-630 donors, DQA1 in 522, DPA1 in 600 to 610, and DPB1 in 450 to 490. Four or five DR-DQ haplotypes were handled as single units for association and clustering because linkage in the cohort was strong. Across 300 to 500 genotyped donors of the cohort, an average of about 240,000 unique TCR beta nucleotide sequences per donor were sequenced, and approximately 17% of those sequences were non-productive.

A note on this clone: Which antigen it targets is not known. No much larger clone is present one base from it, and per-base qualities are unavailable.

Results the study describes overall, beyond this receptor: Cytomegalovirus status was reported to be diagnosed by the classifier with high specificity and sensitivity in both the original and validation cohorts. The authors suggested that the approach could potentially be extended to other disease states and immunological phenotypes. An association between a missense DCLRE1C variant and V-gene and J-gene trimming of TCR beta chains was found in a later genetic analysis and replicated in an independent cohort. This cohort had only TCR beta chains sequenced, and the lack of alpha or paired-chain data limited which features could be detected. Because HLA typing was missing for some donors at each locus, association tests included only the typed subset. Most CMV-associated TCR beta chains appeared to be HLA-restricted in a later analysis, and the HLA associations seemed to be driven largely by CMV exposure. Across donors, most TCR sequences were observed very rarely, whereas some public TCRs were present in many individuals. A few of the identified cytomegalovirus-associated TCR beta chains were confirmed in vitro to be specific for cytomegalovirus antigens. Several of the top co-occurrence clusters appeared to be linked to parvovirus B19, influenza, CMV and Epstein-Barr virus, according to a later analysis. A later analysis associated about 17,000 TCR beta sequences with specific HLA alleles at a false discovery rate of 0.05. The sequencing pipeline was judged likely to have produced a cluster of highly shared sequence variants as a technical artifact. The 87-base-pair reads could not distinguish some IMGT-functional V segments, including TRBV6-2 and TRBV6-3, so those segments were excluded. Broadly in line with IMGT annotations, most TCR beta V segments showed up in productive rearrangements about 87% or about 30% of the time in an earlier analysis of 450 to 600 of the donors. When HLA alleles, especially DR and DQ, strongly co-occurred, TCR associations were difficult to assign to individual alleles. Correlated functional status among segregating V segments might be attributable to linkage disequilibrium, but an unknown experimental factor could not be ruled out. According to a later analysis, TCR association rates differed among HLA loci, with DRB1 alleles showing the most associated TCRs and HLA-C alleles showing the fewest. Compared with equally common non-associated chains, HLA-associated TCR beta chains in a later analysis were more clonally expanded and had lower generation probabilities. For the cohort, immune exposure information was limited to CMV serostatus. In a later genetic analysis, fewer N-insertions in productive TCRs were reported among donors in an Asian-associated ancestry cluster than the roughly 710-donor mean. A further reported finding was that TCR beta sequences accurately predicted the HLA-A and HLA-B alleles for most subjects in the first cohort. In the study, some 160 TCR beta chains were listed as associated with cytomegalovirus. About 17 rarely observed V segments, including chromosome 9 orphons, were excluded from the earlier analysis of about 610 of the donors because counts were too low. Presence/absence analyses assumed roughly uniform sequencing depth across donors, an assumption that may not hold.

Reading the germline V gene gives CDR1 MNHEY and CDR2 SVGAGI. The CDR3 numbers 15 residues from cysteine through phenylalanine. Only the CDR3 portion is preserved as DNA: 45 bases, with reading frame beginning at the first base. V was cut back by 2 bases and J by 3 bases, leaving a gap of 10 bases between them. The library was built by means of the immunoSEQ multiplex PCR assay. For the multiplex PCR, a mixture combining 60 forward primers for TCR Vbeta segments and 13 reverse primers for TCR Jbeta segments was used. Amplification of the CDR3 region of rearranged TCR beta genes was performed with a multiplex PCR assay on genomic DNA. On the Illumina HiSeq System, the amplified TCR beta libraries were sequenced as 87-base-pair reads. The original pipeline was this. A later analysis tallied around 80 million unique TCR beta chains across the 550 to 850 repertoires, and roughly 11 million of those chains were shared by two or more donors. Raw reads were error-corrected and collapsed into unique sequences by a nearest-neighbor algorithm in which closely related sequences were merged to remove PCR and sequencing errors. V, D and J gene segments were assigned by aligning CDR3 sequences to IMGT reference sequences. For a sequence to be retained, at least a six-nucleotide match to both a V gene segment and a J gene segment was required. Rearrangements were classified as productive when the CDR3 lacked stop codons and remained in frame with V and J, and all other rearrangements were classified as non-productive. CDR3 was defined by IMGT convention, running from the second conserved V-encoded cysteine to the conserved J-encoded phenylalanine. In an earlier analysis of some 550 of the donors, sequences lacking an unambiguous match to a single V gene segment were excluded. An earlier analysis of some 500 of the donors classified V segments as functional when productive rearrangements were above 56.7% and as segregating when the standard deviation between donors was above 5%. To diagnose cytomegalovirus status from the catalog of TCR beta chain sequences, a statistical classification framework was built. A later analysis assigned V and J genes by comparing TCR nucleotide sequences with IMGT/GENE-DB human TR gene sequences. The TCRdist pipeline was used in a later analysis to assign CDR3 sequences and most-parsimonious VDJ recombination scenarios. In a later analysis, each TCR beta chain was defined by its CDR3 amino acid sequence together with its V-gene family, and reads without a unique V-gene family were excluded. A later analysis removed 500 to 600 highly shared, low-generation-probability nucleotide sequences to deal with suspected cross-contamination and a sequencing artifact. In a later analysis, a clonal expansion index was calculated for each public chain from normalized within-repertoire ranks of inferred template counts. In a later analysis, generation probabilities were computed using a VDJ recombination model fitted to out-of-frame rearrangements, and the results were checked against IGoR. In a later analysis, TCR-TCR, TCR-HLA and TCR-CMV co-occurrence was scored with hypergeometric tests, and a repertoire-size bias correction was applied to TCR pairs. In a later analysis, false discovery rates were estimated by permuting HLA or CMV assignments 20 times. In a later analysis, co-occurring TCRs were grouped using DBSCAN, with TCRdist sequence similarity added in when clustering inside HLA-allele-positive subsets. Repertoires with fewer than 30,000 or more than 120,000 public chains, plus five repertoires with anomalous nucleotide sharing, were excluded from co-occurrence clustering. Not all clones reach the TCRdb copy of this immuneACCESS table, which keeps in-frame sequences only. Checked studies attribute under half of the gap to unresolved V genes and leave the rest unexplained. The V and J calls and clone size are taken from that table; D and trimming were inferred from the DNA. The sample yields 150,000 to 200,000 clones; 85% were counted once. The top ten clones comprise about 2% of the sample.

The cohort consisted of some 730 healthy bone marrow donors. At the time of sampling, every cohort member was nominally healthy, though immune exposures that went unrecorded were likely present. The donor was CMV seronegative and belonged to the group of 380 or so seronegative cohort members. A peripheral blood sample was collected from each donor, and TCR beta sequencing was performed on peripheral blood mononuclear cells. Genomic DNA was extracted from the blood cell samples with the Qiagen DNeasy Blood Extraction Kit. The sequence links TRBV6-5 to TRBJ2-2, and possibly TRBD1, on 5 matching bases. This TCR was recovered from a woman in her 50s in good health and CMV-seronegative. The sample was PBMCs. The base sequence is TGTGCCAGCAGTTACGACAGAGCTTACACCGGGGAGCTGTTTTTT. The resulting protein is CASSYDRAYTGELFF.